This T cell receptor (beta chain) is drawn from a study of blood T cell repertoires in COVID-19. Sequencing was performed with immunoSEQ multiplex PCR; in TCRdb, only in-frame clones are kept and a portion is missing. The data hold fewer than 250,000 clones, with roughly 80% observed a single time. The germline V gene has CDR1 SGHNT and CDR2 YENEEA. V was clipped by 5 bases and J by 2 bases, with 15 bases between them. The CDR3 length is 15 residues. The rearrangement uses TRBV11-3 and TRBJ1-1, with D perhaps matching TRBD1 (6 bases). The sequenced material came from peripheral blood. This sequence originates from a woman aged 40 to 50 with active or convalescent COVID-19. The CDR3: CASSGRTDLNTEAFF. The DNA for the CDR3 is TGTGCCAGCAGCGGACGGACAGACTTAAACACTGAAGCTTTCTTT.